This T cell receptor beta chain was captured by sequencing in a study of blood T cells in healthy people across ages. General study results and limits: Naive CD4+ cell counts and diversity both ran higher in long-lived than in aged donors. A conclusive naive versus antigen-experienced comparison was prevented by the unsorted PBMCs.

V lost 2 bases and J lost 7, with 12 bases in between. The length of the CDR3 is 13 residues. Germline lookup yields CDR1 SGHTA and CDR2 FQGTGA. The authors ran a second PCR of roughly 6 to 12 cycles using a sample-barcoded 5' primer and a J-beta primer mix. With 12 random nucleotides, a template-switch adaptor tagged each individual cDNA molecule. One entry per CDR3 protein results from TCRdb running MiXCR on the 5' RACE reads. This repertoire shows some 1,500,000 distinct CDR3 sequences, under 55% found once; its top ten account for around 4%. Healthy individuals of Caucasian origin from Russia, aged about 6 to 95, served as donors. In regard to this clonotype: Antigen unknown.

The source material was blood. The chain recombines TRBV7-3 with TRBJ2-7; D unresolved. This clonotype was sampled from a woman younger than 30 in good health. The CDR3 loop is CASSLLGLSEQYF. In nucleotides, the CDR3 is TGTGCCAGCAGCTTACTTGGGCTGAGTGAGCAGTACTTC. Full variable domain (missing parts from reference TRBV7-3 and TRBJ2-7): GAGVSQTPSNKVTEKGKYVELRCDPISGHTALYWYRQSLGQGPEFLIYFQGTGAADDSGLPNDRFFAVRPEGSVSTLKIQRTERGDSAVYLCASSLLGLSEQYFGPGTRLTVT.